This TCR beta chain originates from a study of T-cell memory formation after mild COVID-19. This clonotype was seen a few times. Its antigen is as yet unknown. V shed 3 bases and J shed 3 bases, with 11 bases lying between them. The CDR3 runs to 13 residues. Germline CDR1 reads SQVTM; CDR2 reads ANQGSEA. MiXCR, applied by TCRdb to the 5' RACE reads, yields one record per CDR3 protein. The top ten hold 43% of the sample, which has some 49,000 distinct CDR3 sequences, 27% seen once. Study findings and constraints: There was a balanced CD4/CD8 profile in clones contracting day 15 to 85, and later expanders leaned CD4+.

The V and J genes are TRBV29-1 and TRBJ2-5, with D possibly matching TRBD1 (6 bases). Specimen: PBMCs or a T cell subset sorted from them (not recorded which). This TCR was sampled from a young man who had mild COVID-19 (a few samples of this study predate the infection). Cell type and time point are not known. CDR3 region: CSVDWTVEETQYF. The CDR3 nucleotides read TGCAGCGTTGACTGGACAGTTGAAGAGACCCAGTACTTC.